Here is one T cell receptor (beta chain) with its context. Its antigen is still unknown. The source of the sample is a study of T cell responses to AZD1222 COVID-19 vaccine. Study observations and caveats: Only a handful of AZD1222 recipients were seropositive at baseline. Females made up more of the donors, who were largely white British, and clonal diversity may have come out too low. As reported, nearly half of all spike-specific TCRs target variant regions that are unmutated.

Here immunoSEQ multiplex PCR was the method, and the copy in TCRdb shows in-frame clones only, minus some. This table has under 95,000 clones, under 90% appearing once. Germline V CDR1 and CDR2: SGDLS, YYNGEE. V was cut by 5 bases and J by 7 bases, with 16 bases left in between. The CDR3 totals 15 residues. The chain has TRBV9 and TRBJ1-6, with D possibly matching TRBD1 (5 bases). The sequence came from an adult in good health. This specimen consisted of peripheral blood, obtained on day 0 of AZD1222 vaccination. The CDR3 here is CASSASGGGNSPLHF. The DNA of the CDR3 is TGTGCCAGCAGTGCTTCTGGGGGGGGGAATTCACCCCTCCACTTT.